This T cell receptor (beta chain) was captured by sequencing in a study of cytomegalovirus exposure and HLA in healthy donors. Donors had nominal health at sampling but likely had unrecorded immune exposures. PCR involved 60 Vbeta and 13 Jbeta primers. Repertoires were generated with immunoSEQ multiplex PCR, while TCRdb's copy carries only in-frame clones and drops some. The sample carries fewer than 350,000 clones, approximately 90% recorded once. Germline V gene data show CDR1 as SGDLS and CDR2 as YYNGEE. The CDR3 totals 17 residues. The V gene end was trimmed by 2 bases and the J gene end by 2 bases; junction bases not matched to a gene: 9.

This chain connects TRBV9 to TRBJ1-1; 10 bases match TRBD1. The clonotype was recovered from a woman younger than 30 in good health and CMV-seronegative. The source material was PBMCs. The CDR3 is CASSVTGGASPNTEAFF. In DNA form, the CDR3 reads TGTGCCAGCAGCGTGACAGGGGGCGCTTCGCCTAACACTGAAGCTTTCTTT.